These 28 T cell receptor beta chains were all obtained from the same sample, sequenced in a study of T cell changes during pregnancy in multiple sclerosis. TCRdb's table, derived via immunoSEQ multiplex PCR, lists solely in-frame clones and lacks some. The table shows 40,000 to 60,000 clones, with 91% occurring only once. The sample in question was CD8+ T cells from peripheral blood mononuclear cells, obtained after pregnancy. These TCRs come from a female donor with multiple sclerosis, enrolled in a pregnancy study.

The chain links TRBV27 to TRBJ1-2; TRBD1 is a possible D gene (6 bases). Germline V CDR1 and CDR2: MNHEY, SMNVEV (reference sequence). Trimming shortened V by 6 bases and J by 3 bases, and 14 bases separated the two germline ends. The CDR3 extends over 14 amino acids. The CDR3: CASSRTGFDYGYTF. CDR3 in DNA: TGTGCCAGCAGCCGAACAGGGTTTGACTATGGCTACACCTTC.

The gene calls are TRBV19 and TRBJ2-7, with TRBD1 identical over 8 bases. V dropped 7 bases and J dropped 2; count of bases not matched to a gene: 10. CDR3 length: 15 amino acids. The germline CDR1 and CDR2 sequences are LNHDA and SQIVND (reference sequence). In nucleotides, the CDR3 is TGTGCCAGTACCCCCGGACAGGGAACGACCTACGAGCAGTACTTC. Protein sequence: CASTPGQGTTYEQYF.

The chain couples TRBV7-2 to TRBJ2-3; D gene ambiguous. The CDR3 runs 13 residues. Between the trimmed V and J ends, which lost 2 bases and 2 bases, there was a span of 5 bases. CDR1 and CDR2 (germline): SGHTA, FQGNSA. CDR3 nucleotide sequence: TGTGCCAGCAGCTTACTTCTCACAGATACGCAGTATTTT. Protein: CASSLLLTDTQYF. The full variable domain, completed using reference TRBV7-2 and TRBJ2-3, is GAGVSQSPSNKVTEKGKDVELRCDPISGHTALYWYRQSLGQGLEFLIYFQGNSAPDKSGLPSDRFSAERTGGSVSTLTIQRTQQEDSAVYLCASSLLLTDTQYFGPGTRLTVL.

This clone was seen a handful of times. The CDR3 DNA follows: TGCGCCAGCAGCCAAGATCGCAGCGGGGGGCCTTTTGAGACCCAGTACTTC. Encoded protein: CASSQDRSGGPFETQYF. The chain joins TRBV4-1 to TRBJ2-5, with TRBD2 matching over 9 bases. Germline loops: CDR1 MGHRA, CDR2 YSYEKL. The V segment lost 0 bases and the J segment 5 bases; nucleotides outside the gene matches: 10. This CDR3 contains 17 residues.

This clone was detected many times. V is TRBV15 and J is TRBJ2-1, with D possibly matching TRBD2 (6 bases). CDR1 and CDR2 from the germline V gene are LNHNV and YYDKDF (reference sequence). The CDR3 covers 15 residues. V was cut by 0 bases and J by 6 bases, with 12 bases left in between. The CDR3 is CATSREAGTSNEQFF. DNA for the CDR3: TGTGCCACCAGCAGAGAGGCGGGAACGAGCAATGAGCAGTTCTTC.

The chain carries TRBV5-6 and TRBJ2-1, with a possible D match to TRBD1 (6 bases). The germline V gene has CDR1 SGHDT and CDR2 YYEEEE. This CDR3 spans 15 amino acids. Deletions cut 2 bases from V and 4 bases from J, with 13 bases between. The CDR3 reads CASSFGRGPYNEQFF. Here the CDR3 DNA reads TGTGCCAGCAGCTTCGGCAGGGGCCCTTACAATGAGCAGTTCTTC.

This chain joins TRBV7-9 and TRBJ1-6; D gene uncertain. Between the trimmed V and J ends, which lost 2 bases and 0 bases, there was a span of 8 bases. CDR3 length: 16 amino acids. Germline CDR1 reads SEHNR; CDR2 reads FQNEAQ (reference sequence). The CDR3 DNA follows: TGTGCCAGCAGCTTAAGTATGAGCTCCTATAATTCACCCCTCCACTTT. It codes for CASSLSMSSYNSPLHF.

This chain connects TRBV7-9 to TRBJ2-6; a possible D gene is TRBD2 (6 bases). Looked up from germline, CDR1 is SEHNR and CDR2 is FQNEAQ (reference sequence). This CDR3 is 17 amino acids long. Between the trimmed V and J ends, which lost 1 base and 3 bases, there was a span of 13 bases. CDR3 protein: CASSLEGEVVGANVLTF. CDR3 coding DNA: TGTGCCAGCAGCTTAGAAGGGGAGGTGGTTGGGGCCAACGTCCTGACTTTC.

This clone came up once. The V gene is TRBV18, the J gene TRBJ2-7; 8 positions agree with TRBD1. The CDR3 consists of 15 residues. V shed 4 bases and J 2 bases; nucleotides not matched to a gene: 7. CDR1 and CDR2 (germline): KGHSH, LQKENI. The CDR3 sequence is CASSRAGTGTYEQYF. Written as DNA, the CDR3 is TGTGCCAGCTCACGGGCCGGGACAGGTACCTACGAGCAGTACTTC.

This clone was recorded only once. The chain couples TRBV6-6 to TRBJ2-5, with D maybe TRBD1 (5 bases). The ends were cut back, 3 bases at V and 5 bases at J, with 16 bases in the middle. The germline gives CDR1 MNHNY, CDR2 SVGAGI (reference sequence). The CDR3 runs to 15 residues. The CDR3: CASSYRGTSGETQYF. DNA for the CDR3: TGTGCCAGCAGTTATAGGGGAACCTCGGGTGAGACCCAGTACTTC.

The gene calls are TRBV30 and TRBJ1-1; a possible D gene is TRBD1 (6 bases). The CDR3 is made up of 14 amino acids. Trimming shortened V by 7 bases and J by 5 bases, and 20 bases separated the two germline ends. CDR1 is GTSNPN and CDR2 is SVGIG in the germline V gene (reference sequence). The CDR3 nucleotides read TGTGCCTCACTCTCCCCGGGGCAGGGGACTGAAGCTTTCTTT. Translation: CASLSPGQGTEAFF.

The rearrangement uses TRBV10-3 and TRBJ1-1; perhaps TRBD1 as D (5 bases). This CDR3 comprises 11 residues. Germline CDR1 ENHRY, CDR2 SYGVKD. The V and J ends lost 6 bases and 8 bases respectively, with 10 bases between them. The CDR3 coding sequence is TGTGCCATCAGGGGGCCAGGGGAAGCTTTCTTT. Encoded protein: CAIRGPGEAFF.

Concerning this clone itself: Other DNA sequences within the sample encode an identical CDR3. The chain recombines TRBV2 with TRBJ2-7; D unclear. Trimming pared 0 bases from V and 2 bases from J, leaving 8 bases between. This CDR3 has 14 amino acids. In germline, CDR1 is SNHLY, CDR2 FYNNEI. The CDR3 here is CASSEAVGTYEQYF. The CDR3 DNA is TGTGCCAGCAGTGAAGCGGTTGGCACCTACGAGCAGTACTTC.

The chain carries TRBV29-1 and TRBJ2-7, with 10 bases identical to TRBD1. The CDR3 extends over 12 amino acids. V gave up 7 bases and J gave up 3 bases; unmatched junction bases: 3. Germline V CDR1 and CDR2: SQVTM, ANQGSEA. CDR3 in amino acids: CSGGDRGYEQYF. The CDR3 nucleotides are TGCAGCGGGGGGGACAGGGGCTACGAGCAGTACTTC.

The chain uses TRBV19 and TRBJ1-1; tentatively, D is TRBD1 (5 bases). CDR3 size: 15 residues. V was trimmed by 3 bases and J by 4 bases, leaving 15 bases between them. The V gene's germline CDR1 is LNHDA and CDR2 SQIVND (reference sequence). The CDR3 region is CASSMYKGVSTEAFF. In DNA, the CDR3 is TGTGCCAGTAGTATGTATAAAGGGGTTAGCACTGAAGCTTTCTTT.

The rearrangement joins TRBV7-9 to TRBJ1-6; D might be TRBD1 (5 bases). Trimming left V 4 bases short and J 8 bases short, with 15 bases between. This CDR3 has 15 amino acids. Germline CDR1 reads SEHNR; CDR2 reads FQNEAQ (reference sequence). The CDR3 sequence is CASSYGGPQDSPLHF. The CDR3 nucleotides are TGTGCCAGCAGCTACGGGGGACCCCAGGATTCACCCCTCCACTTT.

The V gene is TRBV19, the J gene TRBJ2-3; 11 bases map to TRBD2. With V trimmed by 4 bases and J by 6 bases, 24 bases remained unmatched. This CDR3 is 21 amino acids long. From germline, CDR1 is LNHDA and CDR2 SQIVND (reference sequence). The CDR3 sequence: CASSNKGLASGGPISTDTQYF. The CDR3 nucleotides read TGTGCCAGTAGTAATAAGGGTTTGGCTAGCGGGGGGCCAATCTCCACCGATACGCAGTATTTT.

The CDR3 DNA reads TGCGCCAGCAGCCAAGTCGGGCCAGGGGCCACCTACGAGCAGTACTTC. Protein: CASSQVGPGATYEQYF. The chain joins TRBV4-1 to TRBJ2-7, with TRBD1 as a possible D gene (6 bases). Germline V gene lookup returns CDR1 MGHRA and CDR2 YSYEKL. This CDR3 contains 16 residues. The V gene lost 1 base and the J gene lost 2 bases, with 15 bases spanning the gap.

The CDR3 DNA reads TGTGCCAGTAGTATATCTGGGACAGGAGGCAATCAGCCCCAGCATTTT. Protein: CASSISGTGGNQPQHF. This chain links TRBV19 with TRBJ1-5, with 8 positions matching TRBD1. The CDR3 covers 16 residues. Germline V lookup: CDR1 LNHDA, CDR2 SQIVND (reference sequence). V was pared by 2 bases and J by 2 bases, with 5 bases of the junction left unmatched. The entire variable domain, with the rest obtained from reference TRBV19 and TRBJ1-5, is as follows: DGGITQSPKYLFRKEGQNVTLSCEQNLNHDAMYWYRQDPGQGLRLIYYSQIVNDFQKGDIAEGYSVSREKKESFPLTVTSAQKNPTAFYLCASSISGTGGNQPQHFGDGTRLSIL.

The chain carries TRBV21-1 and TRBJ2-7; TRBD2 is taken as the D call from the table, unchecked against the DNA. TRBV21-1 is described as a pseudogene. The length of the CDR3 is 14 residues. This CDR3 is CASSKEPGKHEQYF. As DNA, the CDR3 is TGTGCCAGCAGCAAAGAGCCGGGGAAACACGAGCAGTACTTC.

This clone has only a few counts. As DNA, the CDR3 is TGTGCCAGCAGTGAGAGCCTCTTCGGTCAGCCCCAGCATTTT. Its protein product is CASSESLFGQPQHF. This sequence joins TRBV2 and TRBJ1-5; D uncertain. Germline V lookup: CDR1 SNHLY, CDR2 FYNNEI. This CDR3 is built from 14 residues. V was pared by 3 bases and J by 6 bases, with 12 bases between.

J is TRBJ1-6 and V is TRBV4-1, with D possibly matching TRBD1 (6 bases). V was shortened by 0 bases and J by 10 bases, with 16 bases between the two germline ends. Germline-derived CDR1 and CDR2 are MGHRA and YSYEKL. CDR3 size: 16 residues. The CDR3 here is CASSQEPQGGGSPLHF. The CDR3 DNA follows: TGCGCCAGCAGCCAAGAGCCACAAGGGGGGGGCTCACCCCTCCACTTT.

V and J are TRBV7-3 and TRBJ2-7; TRBD1 matches 8 bases. The V segment lost 5 bases and the J segment 5 bases; nucleotides outside the gene matches: 5. CDR1 and CDR2 (germline): SGHTA, FQGTGA. The CDR3 totals 13 residues. CDR3 protein: CASSPDREDEQYF. The CDR3 coding sequence is TGTGCCAGCAGCCCGGACAGGGAGGACGAGCAGTACTTC.

The rearrangement joins TRBV13 to TRBJ1-1; the match to TRBD1 covers 9 bases. The trim removed 4 bases at V and 6 bases at J, leaving 12 bases unmatched. CDR3 length: 16 residues. The germline V gene has CDR1 PRHDT and CDR2 FYEKMQ (reference sequence). The CDR3 region is CASSWFTPQGASEAFF. CDR3 nucleotides: TGTGCCAGCAGCTGGTTCACCCCACAGGGGGCATCTGAAGCTTTCTTT.

This clone has just one count. The genes are TRBV9 and TRBJ2-7, with 10 bases lining up with TRBD1. The CDR3 length is 16 residues. V shed 4 bases, J shed 1 base, and the junction held 8 bases outside the gene matches. Germline CDR1 SGDLS, CDR2 YYNGEE. In nucleotides, the CDR3 is TGTGCCAGCAGCTCCTCCCGGGACAGGGGTTCCTACGAGCAGTACTTC. As protein: CASSSSRDRGSYEQYF.

This chain links TRBV10-3 with TRBJ2-6; TRBD1 matches 8 bases. The V gene end was trimmed by 3 bases and the J gene end by 0 bases; junction bases not matched to a gene: 7. This CDR3 contains 18 residues. Germline V gene lookup returns CDR1 ENHRY and CDR2 SYGVKD. CDR3 protein: CAISERGTGFSGANVLTF. The CDR3 nucleotides are TGTGCCATCAGTGAAAGAGGGACAGGCTTCTCTGGGGCCAACGTCCTGACTTTC.

This clone was found once. The rearrangement joins TRBV2 to TRBJ2-1, with D possibly being TRBD2 (5 bases). The CDR3 totals 13 residues. Trimming removed 7 bases at V and 6 bases at J, with 13 bases between. Germline-derived CDR1 and CDR2 are SNHLY and FYNNEI. The CDR3: CASISSKGNEQFF. In DNA, the CDR3 is TGTGCCAGCATTTCTAGCAAGGGCAATGAGCAGTTCTTC.

The chain links TRBV9 to TRBJ1-3; 7 nucleotides agree with TRBD1. With 3 bases clipped from V and 0 bases from J, the junction kept 3 bases outside the gene matches. In germline, CDR1 is SGDLS, CDR2 YYNGEE. This CDR3 contains 15 residues. The CDR3 reads CASSEGAGSGNTIYF. DNA of the CDR3: TGTGCCAGCAGCGAGGGGGCAGGCTCTGGAAACACCATATATTTT.